The 18 T cell receptor beta chains reported below all come from one sample, sequenced in a study of OX40 agonist ivuxolimab in advanced cancers. Receptor libraries were prepared by the immunoSEQ multiplex PCR assay. TCRdb took over this immuneACCESS table, retaining in-frame rearrangements with V and J assigned. Such tables are incomplete; in checked studies, under half of the missing clones stem from an unresolved V gene, and the remainder is unexplained. For this sample the table gives 65,000 or so clones, of which just over 85% were detected only once. Approximately 2.8% of the sample is in the top ten clones. The sample here was CD4+ or CD8+ T cells sorted from blood, taken in a trial of the OX40 agonist ivuxolimab. The source is an adult with an advanced solid tumor such as melanoma, head and neck, liver or kidney cancer.

V and J are TRBV13 and TRBJ1-1; maybe TRBD1 (5 bases). V gave up 5 bases and J gave up 0 bases, with 13 bases separating them. The germline CDR1 and CDR2 sequences are PRHDT and FYEKMQ (reference sequence). The CDR3 consists of 15 residues. In DNA, the CDR3 is TGTGCCAGCAGCCCTATTTCAGGGATGAACACTGAAGCTTTCTTT. Residues: CASSPISGMNTEAFF.

In regard to this clone: A junction boundary mismatches the germline segment, possibly from a read error. This chain joins TRBV30 and TRBJ1-4, with D possibly matching TRBD1 (5 bases). The CDR3 is 14 amino acids. Germline CDR1 reads GTSNPN; CDR2 reads SVGIG (reference sequence). CDR3 region: CARSVGGGNEKLFF. The CDR3, as DNA: TGTGCCAGGAGTGTTGGGGGGGGGAATGAAAAACTGTTTTTT. Full variable domain (missing parts from reference TRBV30 and TRBJ1-4): SQTIHQWPATLVQPVGSPLSLECTVEGTSNPNLYWYRQAAGRGLQLLFYSVGIGQISSEVPQNLSASRPQDRQFILSSKKLLLSDSGFYLCARSVGGGNEKLFFGSGTQLSVL.

The gene calls are TRBV19 and TRBJ1-1; D ambiguous. Deletions cut 10 bases from V and 5 bases from J, with 20 bases between. The germline gives CDR1 LNHDA, CDR2 SQIVND (reference sequence). The CDR3 runs to 14 residues. The DNA of the CDR3 is TGTGCCACCACCAGGTACTTTAGAGTTACTGAAGCTTTCTTT. This translates into CATTRYFRVTEAFF.

The chain links TRBV7-2 to TRBJ2-7, with D possibly being TRBD1 (6 bases). V was clipped by 3 bases and J by 5 bases, with 20 bases between them. The CDR3 totals 16 residues. The germline V gene has CDR1 SGHTA and CDR2 FQGNSA. CDR3 sequence reads: CASSLGLGTGMNEQYF. The CDR3 DNA follows: TGTGCCAGCAGCTTGGGTTTGGGCACAGGGATGAACGAGCAGTACTTC.

The chain couples TRBV11-3 to TRBJ1-3; D is unclear. V gave up 1 base and J gave up 2 bases, with 9 bases separating them. The CDR3 length is 15 residues. The germline CDR1 and CDR2 sequences are SGHNT and YENEEA. The CDR3 DNA reads TGTGCCAGCAGCTTAGGCAGCCAACCTGGAAACACCATATATTTT. It translates to CASSLGSQPGNTIYF.

The CDR3 DNA sequence: TGTGCCAGCAGCTTGAGGGTAGGGCCTCCCCAGGGAGATACGCAGTATTTT. This codes for CASSLRVGPPQGDTQYF. The rearrangement links TRBV5-6 to TRBJ2-3; D perhaps matches TRBD1 (5 bases). Trimming took off 1 base at V and 5 bases at J, with 20 bases between the two ends. The CDR3 totals 17 residues. CDR1 is SGHDT, CDR2 YYEEEE, per germline.

The sample holds a few counts of this clone. A read error may produce the germline difference seen at one junction end. The chain uses TRBV27 and TRBJ2-7; no firm D call. The CDR3 loop spans 10 amino acids. CDR1 is MNHEY, CDR2 SMNVEV, per germline (reference sequence). The CDR3 region has the DNA TGTGCCAGCAGTTTATTGGGCTGTCTCTTC. It specifies CASSLLGCLF.

V is TRBV7-6 and J is TRBJ1-3, with TRBD1 identical over 8 bases. Germline CDR1 is SGHVS and CDR2 is FNYEAQ. V dropped 2 bases and J dropped 0; count of bases not matched to a gene: 3. This CDR3 contains 16 residues. The CDR3 DNA reads TGTGCCAGCAGCTTACAGGGGGCCCCCTCTGGAAACACCATATATTTT. Translation: CASSLQGAPSGNTIYF.

The V and J genes are TRBV30 and TRBJ2-1; D gene unclear. The V gene's germline CDR1 is GTSNPN and CDR2 SVGIG (reference sequence). V was trimmed by 6 bases and J by 9 bases, leaving 12 bases between them. The CDR3 is made up of 11 amino acids. CDR3 protein: CACSGDGEQFF. In nucleotides, the CDR3 is TGTGCCTGCTCCGGCGACGGTGAGCAGTTCTTC.

The chain uses TRBV7-3 and TRBJ2-7; D gene uncertain. V dropped 4 bases and J dropped 2 bases, with 3 bases sitting between them. CDR1 and CDR2 (germline): SGHTA, FQGTGA. This CDR3 spans 11 amino acids. The CDR3 loop is CASSWTYEQYF. CDR3 nucleotide sequence: TGTGCCAGCAGCTGGACCTACGAGCAGTACTTC.

This clone was counted a few times. The gene calls are TRBV30 and TRBJ1-5; possibly TRBD1 for D (5 bases). Deletions cut 2 bases from V and 7 bases from J, with 15 bases between. The germline gives CDR1 GTSNPN, CDR2 SVGIG (reference sequence). CDR3 size: 14 residues. Written as DNA, the CDR3 is TGTGCCTGGAGTAGGCCAGGGACGGGACAGCCCCAGCATTTT. Amino acids: CAWSRPGTGQPQHF.

The chain is built from TRBV6-1 and TRBJ1-6; TRBD1 might be the D (5 bases). The germline CDR1 and CDR2 sequences are MNHNS and SASEGT. V was clipped by 5 bases and J by 7 bases, with 15 bases between them. This CDR3 contains 15 residues. CDR3 sequence (DNA): TGTGCCAGCAGTACAATAGAGGGGAGGAATTCACCCCTCCACTTT. Residues: CASSTIEGRNSPLHF.

V and J are TRBV11-3 and TRBJ2-1; either TRBD1 or TRBD2 may fit D (7 bases each). Germline-derived CDR1 and CDR2 are SGHNT and YENEEA. Trimming stripped 7 bases from V and 4 bases from J, with 17 bases between. This CDR3 is built from 15 residues. The CDR3 sequence: CASNGGTELYNEQFF. The DNA for the CDR3 is TGTGCCAGCAACGGGGGGACAGAGCTTTACAATGAGCAGTTCTTC. Full variable domain (rest looked up from reference TRBV11-3 and TRBJ2-1): EAGVVQSPRYKIIEKKQPVAFWCNPISGHNTLYWYLQNLGQGPELLIRYENEEAVDDSQLPKDRFSAERLKGVDSTLKIQPAELGDSAVYLCASNGGTELYNEQFFGPGTRLTVL.

The chain recombines TRBV4-1 with TRBJ2-5, with D possibly TRBD2 on 6 matching bases. The V end was cut by 1 base, the J end by 3 bases, with 15 bases between. CDR1 and CDR2 from the germline V gene are MGHRA and YSYEKL. This CDR3 has 16 residues. CDR3 in amino acids: CASSQGGGVGEETQYF. The CDR3 DNA reads as TGCGCCAGCAGCCAAGGCGGCGGGGTGGGGGAAGAGACCCAGTACTTC.

The genes are TRBV10-3 and TRBJ2-7, with 7 bases matching TRBD2. In germline, CDR1 is ENHRY, CDR2 SYGVKD. V was pared by 0 bases and J by 5 bases, with 7 bases of the junction left unmatched. The CDR3 runs 15 residues. CDR3 coding DNA: TGTGCCATCAGTGAGTCGGGAGGGAACCTCCACGAGCAGTACTTC. Translated: CAISESGGNLHEQYF.

The V call is TRBV28, the J call TRBJ1-2; 10 bases map to TRBD1. With 5 bases clipped from V and 4 bases from J, the junction kept 10 bases outside the gene matches. This CDR3 contains 16 residues. Per germline, CDR1 MDHEN and CDR2 SYDVKM. CDR3 amino acids: CASSPPGTGALYGYTF. The CDR3 coding sequence is TGTGCCAGCAGTCCTCCCGGGACAGGGGCGCTCTATGGCTACACCTTC.

V and J are TRBV7-9 and TRBJ1-6, with 9 bases matching TRBD1. V lost 5 bases, J lost 7 bases, and 9 bases stayed unmatched. The CDR3 extends over 16 amino acids. CDR1 SEHNR and CDR2 FQNEAQ come from the germline V gene (reference sequence). This CDR3 is CASSPRGDRVNSPLHF. The CDR3 nucleotides are TGTGCCAGCAGCCCGAGGGGGGACAGGGTGAATTCACCCCTCCACTTT.

V is TRBV5-6 and J is TRBJ2-7; 8 bases align to TRBD1. Germline V lookup: CDR1 SGHDT, CDR2 YYEEEE. The trim removed 3 bases at V and 5 bases at J, leaving 7 bases unmatched. The CDR3 covers 14 residues. CDR3 nucleotide sequence: TGTGCCAGCAGCTCAGACAGGGGATTCAACGAGCAGTACTTC. It specifies CASSSDRGFNEQYF. The variable domain in full, completed from reference TRBV5-6 and TRBJ2-7, reads DAGVTQSPTHLIKTRGQQVTLRCSPKSGHDTVSWYQQALGQGPQFIFQYYEEEERQRGNFPDRFSGHQFPNYSSELNVNALLLGDSALYLCASSSDRGFNEQYFGPGTRLTVT.